This TCR beta chain was sequenced for a study of regulatory T cells in long-lasting Graves disease. The time point is: persistent/refractory GD, antithyroid drugs over 5 years with positive TRAb. PBMC RNA was the source of the TCR library. Graves' disease diagnosis followed American Thyroid Association guidelines. Study conclusions and caveats: Persistent-disease Graves' patients showed less TCR diversity than new cases.

Construction of the TCR beta libraries employed iRepertoire HTBI primers in conjunction with Arm-PCR of CDR3 regions. TCRdb reprocessed the multiplex PCR reads via MiXCR and lists one record per CDR3 protein. The table shows 500,000 to 700,000 distinct CDR3 sequences, with approximately 31% occurring only once. Trimming removed 3 bases from V and 0 bases from J, with 12 bases in between. CDR3 size: 17 residues. Germline V gene lookup returns CDR1 WNHNN and CDR2 SYGVQD (reference sequence). Comments on this clonotype: Its specificity is not known.

This TCR was sampled from a female donor with Graves disease. The sequenced sample was peripheral blood mononuclear cells (PBMCs), obtained when the disease was refractory, from a patient treated with antithyroid drugs. The rearrangement links TRBV10-1 to TRBJ2-6; D possibly corresponds to TRBD1 (6 bases). Written as DNA, the CDR3 is TGCGCCAGCAGTGAAACATTACAGGGCTCTGGGGCCAACGTCCTGACTTTC. It yields the protein CASSETLQGSGANVLTF.